A selection of T cell receptor beta chains follows, all from one sample in a study of Ad26.COV2.S vaccination and SARS-CoV-2 variants. Measured with immunoSEQ multiplex PCR; TCRdb has only the in-frame clones, and not every one. Of approximately 340,000 clones listed, around 90% are singletons. Source: peripheral blood, taken after recovery from COVID-19. The receptors here all came from a human donor who had recovered from COVID-19. CDR3s include the opening cysteine and the closing phenylalanine or tryptophan. Each record gives: D gene, J gene, V gene, clone size, CDR3 protein, CDR3 DNA. A D gene is named only where the DNA matches it firmly. Size values are once, few and many counts, or a class for expanded clones, and some rows have none.

d_gene: TRBD1; j_gene: TRBJ1-2; v_gene: TRBV15; abundance: NA; CDR3aa: CATSSEFRGVYGYTF; CDR3nt: TGTGCCACCAGCAGCGAGTTCAGGGGGGTTTATGGCTACACCTTC
d_gene: NA; j_gene: TRBJ2-3; v_gene: TRBV7-9; abundance: NA; CDR3aa: CASGRGTDTQYF; CDR3nt: TGTGCCAGCGGACGGGGCACAGATACGCAGTATTTT
d_gene: NA; j_gene: TRBJ1-6; v_gene: TRBV6-5; abundance: NA; CDR3aa: CASSYADGDSPLHF; CDR3nt: TGTGCCAGCAGTTACGCGGACGGGGATTCACCCCTCCACTTT
d_gene: NA; j_gene: TRBJ2-2; v_gene: TRBV7-2; abundance: NA; CDR3aa: CASSRAGHTNTGELFF; CDR3nt: TGTGCCAGCAGCCGGGCGGGACACACTAACACCGGGGAGCTGTTTTTT
d_gene: NA; j_gene: TRBJ2-5; v_gene: TRBV7-2; abundance: once; CDR3aa: CASSPQAGRETQYF; CDR3nt: TGTGCCAGCAGCCCGCAGGCGGGGAGGGAGACCCAGTACTTC
d_gene: TRBD1; j_gene: TRBJ2-2; v_gene: TRBV7-6; abundance: few; CDR3aa: CASTPSGTGVYTGELFF; CDR3nt: TGTGCCAGCACTCCATCCGGGACAGGGGTATACACCGGGGAGCTGTTTTTT
d_gene: NA; j_gene: TRBJ2-5; v_gene: TRBV14; abundance: NA; CDR3aa: CASSQVADGWETQYF; CDR3nt: TGTGCCAGCAGCCAAGTGGCCGACGGGTGGGAGACCCAGTACTTC
d_gene: NA; j_gene: TRBJ1-1; v_gene: TRBV3-1/TRBV3-2; abundance: NA; CDR3aa: CASSQGGTEAFF; CDR3nt: TGTGCCAGCAGCCAAGGGGGGACTGAAGCTTTCTTT
d_gene: NA; j_gene: TRBJ2-3; v_gene: TRBV7-9; abundance: NA; CDR3aa: CASSFRDLGPDTQYF; CDR3nt: TGTGCCAGCAGCTTTCGGGACCTAGGGCCAGATACGCAGTATTTT
d_gene: TRBD1; j_gene: TRBJ1-2; v_gene: TRBV27; abundance: NA; CDR3aa: CASKLTSGGGYGYTF; CDR3nt: TGTGCCAGCAAATTGACCTCAGGGGGCGGGTATGGCTACACCTTC
d_gene: NA; j_gene: TRBJ1-1; v_gene: TRBV11-3; abundance: NA; CDR3aa: CASSLGEGRNTEAFF; CDR3nt: TGTGCCAGCAGCTTAGGCGAGGGGCGGAACACTGAAGCTTTCTTT
d_gene: TRBD1; j_gene: TRBJ1-2; v_gene: TRBV2; abundance: NA; CDR3aa: CASRGTAYGYTF; CDR3nt: TGTGCCAGCAGGGGGACAGCCTATGGCTACACCTTC
d_gene: TRBD1; j_gene: TRBJ1-5; v_gene: TRBV2; abundance: once; CDR3aa: CATNRPGQGGQPQHF; CDR3nt: TGTGCCACAAACAGACCGGGACAGGGTGGACAGCCCCAGCATTTT
d_gene: NA; j_gene: TRBJ1-1; v_gene: TRBV6-5; abundance: NA; CDR3aa: CASARKNTEAFF; CDR3nt: TGTGCCAGCGCCAGGAAGAACACTGAAGCTTTCTTT
d_gene: NA; j_gene: TRBJ2-2; v_gene: TRBV4-1; abundance: NA; CDR3aa: CASSPRGGARNTGELFF; CDR3nt: TGCGCCAGCAGCCCCAGGGGCGGGGCGAGAAACACCGGGGAGCTGTTTTTT
d_gene: NA; j_gene: TRBJ1-1; v_gene: TRBV5-4; abundance: once; CDR3aa: CASSFMGSTEAFF; CDR3nt: TGTGCCAGCAGCTTTATGGGGAGTACTGAAGCTTTCTTT
d_gene: TRBD1; j_gene: TRBJ2-1; v_gene: TRBV25-1; abundance: once; CDR3aa: CASSEFGTGSDEQFF; CDR3nt: TGTGCCAGCAGTGAATTTGGGACAGGGAGCGATGAGCAGTTCTTC
d_gene: TRBD1; j_gene: TRBJ1-2; v_gene: TRBV27; abundance: NA; CDR3aa: CASSLGTGGGYGYTF; CDR3nt: TGTGCCAGCAGTTTGGGGACAGGGGGCGGCTATGGCTACACCTTC
d_gene: TRBD1; j_gene: TRBJ2-5; v_gene: TRBV5-1; abundance: NA; CDR3aa: CASSWGQGLKETQYF; CDR3nt: TGCGCCAGCAGCTGGGGACAGGGACTCAAAGAGACCCAGTACTTC
d_gene: NA; j_gene: TRBJ1-1; v_gene: TRBV11-2; abundance: NA; CDR3aa: CASRLRDAGTEAFF; CDR3nt: TGTGCCAGCAGGTTAAGGGACGCCGGCACTGAAGCTTTCTTT
d_gene: NA; j_gene: TRBJ1-1; v_gene: TRBV10-3; abundance: NA; CDR3aa: CAISEERVHAFF; CDR3nt: TGTGCCATCAGTGAGGAAAGGGTGCATGCTTTCTTT
d_gene: TRBD1; j_gene: TRBJ1-2; v_gene: TRBV15; abundance: NA; CDR3aa: CATSPTGELDYGYTF; CDR3nt: TGTGCCACCAGTCCGACAGGGGAATTAGACTATGGCTACACCTTC
d_gene: TRBD1; j_gene: TRBJ1-2; v_gene: TRBV5-4; abundance: NA; CDR3aa: CASRPTGGGYGYTF; CDR3nt: TGTGCCAGCAGGCCTACAGGGGGCGGCTATGGCTACACCTTC
d_gene: NA; j_gene: TRBJ1-1; v_gene: TRBV11-2; abundance: NA; CDR3aa: CASSLTNLKAFF; CDR3nt: TGTGCCAGCAGCTTAACGAATCTTAAAGCTTTCTTT
d_gene: NA; j_gene: TRBJ2-5; v_gene: TRBV6-2/TRBV6-3; abundance: NA; CDR3aa: CASSYSIRAGRDQETQYF; CDR3nt: TGTGCCAGCAGTTACTCGATTCGAGCAGGGCGGGACCAAGAGACCCAGTACTTC
d_gene: NA; j_gene: TRBJ2-7; v_gene: TRBV6-5; abundance: once; CDR3aa: CASRGRHEQYF; CDR3nt: TGTGCCAGCAGGGGGCGCCACGAGCAGTACTTC
d_gene: TRBD2; j_gene: TRBJ2-2; v_gene: TRBV6-2/TRBV6-3; abundance: NA; CDR3aa: CASSYGRGGLRELFF; CDR3nt: TGTGCCAGCAGTTACGGGCGGGGGGGCCTCCGGGAGCTGTTTTTT
d_gene: TRBD1; j_gene: TRBJ1-6; v_gene: TRBV27; abundance: NA; CDR3aa: CASSTGVGNSPLHF; CDR3nt: TGTGCCAGCAGTACAGGGGTGGGGAATTCACCCCTCCACTTT
d_gene: NA; j_gene: TRBJ1-2; v_gene: TRBV14; abundance: once; CDR3aa: CASSGREGTYGYTF; CDR3nt: TGTGCCAGCAGCGGGCGGGAGGGGACCTATGGCTACACCTTC